The entry below gives a single TCR beta chain sequence along with its context. The antigen is not known. The sample belongs to a study of T-cell memory formation after mild COVID-19. The CDR3 has 15 residues. Per germline, CDR1 SGHTA and CDR2 FQGNSA. V lost 1 base, J lost 5 bases, and 5 bases stayed unmatched. Findings and caveats of the study: Whether day 37 second-wave clones are SARS-CoV-2-specific was not confirmed. There was a balanced CD4/CD8 profile in clones contracting day 15 to 85, and later expanders leaned CD4+.

TCRdb recomputed calls from the 5' RACE reads with MiXCR, one row per CDR3 protein. This table has more than 120,000 distinct CDR3 sequences, 6% appearing once. The genes are TRBV7-2 and TRBJ2-1, with TRBD1 identical over 7 bases. This receptor was taken from an adult woman who had mild COVID-19 (a few samples of this study predate the infection). Cell type and time point are not known. The sample was PBMCs or a T cell subset sorted from them (not recorded which). CDR3 protein: CASSLVRTGNNEQFF. The CDR3 nucleotides read TGTGCCAGCAGCTTAGTGAGGACAGGAAACAATGAGCAGTTCTTC.